These T cell receptor beta chains were read from a single sample in a study of Ad26.COV2.S vaccination and SARS-CoV-2 variants. The assay was immunoSEQ multiplex PCR, and TCRdb's table has in-frame clones only and misses some. The table shows 360,000 or so clones, with about 88% occurring only once. Sample: peripheral blood, taken in a trial of Ad26.COV2.S vaccine versus placebo. These receptors were obtained from a person between 18 and 60 years old who received the Ad26.COV2.S COVID-19 vaccine or a placebo. Each CDR3 is given with its conserved first and last residue. Fields, in order: clone size, V gene, CDR3 protein. Expanded clones get a size class; other rows say once, few or many, or leave the size out.

.,TRBV5-6,CASSRKETQYF
.,TRBV7-9,CASSLRETHNEQFF
once,TRBV3-1/TRBV3-2,CASSPPNQETQYF
.,TRBV5-1,CASSKDASYNSPLHF
.,TRBV2,CASRWGTGGTGELFF
.,TRBV28,CASSHAGGTHSYEQYF
.,TRBV14,CASSQEDGTRQFF
.,TRBV29-1,CSAYDRNTEAFF
.,TRBV12-3/TRBV12-4,CASSFQANTEAFF
.,TRBV6-2/TRBV6-3,CASSYTRTGGTIQYF
.,TRBV5-4,CASSLAAGVRETQYF
.,TRBV6-1,CASSEGETGGYEQYF
few,TRBV9,CASSVAGISYNEQFF
.,TRBV7-9,CASSLSLAGGAYEQYF
.,TRBV2,CASSERGQPARAFF